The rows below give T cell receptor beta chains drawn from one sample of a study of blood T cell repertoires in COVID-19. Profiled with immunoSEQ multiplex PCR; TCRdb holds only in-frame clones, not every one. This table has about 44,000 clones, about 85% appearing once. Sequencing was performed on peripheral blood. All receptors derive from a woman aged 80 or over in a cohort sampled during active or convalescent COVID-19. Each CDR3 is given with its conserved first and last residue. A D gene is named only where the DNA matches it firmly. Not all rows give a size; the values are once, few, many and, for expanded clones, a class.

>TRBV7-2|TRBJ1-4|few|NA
TGTGCCAGCAGCATAGGACAGTCAACTAATGAAAAACTGTTTTTT
CASSIGQSTNEKLFF
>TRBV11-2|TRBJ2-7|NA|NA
TGTGCCAGCAGCTTAGAGCATGGGGAGACCTACGAGCAGTACTTC
CASSLEHGETYEQYF
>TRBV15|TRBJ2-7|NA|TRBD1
TGTGCCACCAGCAGGCGGACAGGGGACCCCTACGAGCAGTACTTC
CATSRRTGDPYEQYF
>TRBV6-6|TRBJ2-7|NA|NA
TGTGCCAGCAGTTACTCAGGGGTATGGGACGAGCAGTACTTC
CASSYSGVWDEQYF
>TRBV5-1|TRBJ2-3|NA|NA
TGCGCCAGCAGCTTGGCCCAGAGCACAGATACGCAGTATTTT
CASSLAQSTDTQYF
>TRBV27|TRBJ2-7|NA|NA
TGTGCCAGCAGCCTCGTACGGGGGAAGGGCGAGCAGTACTTC
CASSLVRGKGEQYF
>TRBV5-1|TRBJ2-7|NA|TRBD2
TGCGCCAGCAGCCCACGGACTAGTGGGACCTACGAGCAGTACTTC
CASSPRTSGTYEQYF
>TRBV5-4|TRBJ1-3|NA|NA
TGTGCCAGCAGCTCCAGCGGGACTTACTCTGGAAACACCATATATTTT
CASSSSGTYSGNTIYF
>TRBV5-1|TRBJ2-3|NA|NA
TGCGCCAGCAGCTCCGGAAGCGGATACACAGATACGCAGTATTTT
CASSSGSGYTDTQYF
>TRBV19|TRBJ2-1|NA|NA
TGTGCCAGTAGTTGGGGACTGGACAATGAGCAGTTCTTC
CASSWGLDNEQFF
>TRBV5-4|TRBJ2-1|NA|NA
TGTGCCAGCAGTTTACACAGGGAATCAGGATACAATGAGCAGTTCTTC
CASSLHRESGYNEQFF
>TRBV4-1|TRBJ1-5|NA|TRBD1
TGCGCCAGCAGTCTTTCTGGGACAGGGTCGGATCAGCCCCAGCATTTT
CASSLSGTGSDQPQHF
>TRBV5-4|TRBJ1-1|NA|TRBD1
TGTGCCAGCAGCTTTACAGGGGGCGCGGTGAACACTGAAGCTTTCTTT
CASSFTGGAVNTEAFF
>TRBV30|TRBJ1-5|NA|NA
TGTGCCTGGAGTGCTTCCTTTACCACAGGGTACAATCAGCCCCAGCATTTT
CAWSASFTTGYNQPQHF
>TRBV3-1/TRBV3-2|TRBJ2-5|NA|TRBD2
TGTGCCAGCAGCGCGAGCACGGGGGAGGGGGAGACCCAGTACTTC
CASSASTGEGETQYF
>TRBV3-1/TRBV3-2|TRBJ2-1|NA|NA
TGTGCCAGCAGCCAAGATGGGGGGACTCCCGGGTTCTTC
CASSQDGGTPGFF
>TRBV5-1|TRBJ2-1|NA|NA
TGCGCCAGCAGCTTGGCCCTAGATGAGCAGTTCTTC
CASSLALDEQFF
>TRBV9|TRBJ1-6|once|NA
TGTGCCAGCAGCGTAGCTATGGAGTTCGGTAATTCACCCCTCCACTTT
CASSVAMEFGNSPLHF
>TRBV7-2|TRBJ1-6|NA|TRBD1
TGTGCCAGCAGCCTCCGAGACAGGGGTAATTCACCCCTCCACTTT
CASSLRDRGNSPLHF
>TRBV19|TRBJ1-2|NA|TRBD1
TGTGCCAGTAGTAAGGGACAGGGGAACTATGGCTACACCTTC
CASSKGQGNYGYTF
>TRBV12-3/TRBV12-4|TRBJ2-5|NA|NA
TGTGCCAGCAGTTTTGCAGGCCAAGAGACCCAGTACTTC
CASSFAGQETQYF
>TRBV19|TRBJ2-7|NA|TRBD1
TGTGCCAGTAGCGTGGGACAGGGGACCAACGAGCAGTACTTC
CASSVGQGTNEQYF